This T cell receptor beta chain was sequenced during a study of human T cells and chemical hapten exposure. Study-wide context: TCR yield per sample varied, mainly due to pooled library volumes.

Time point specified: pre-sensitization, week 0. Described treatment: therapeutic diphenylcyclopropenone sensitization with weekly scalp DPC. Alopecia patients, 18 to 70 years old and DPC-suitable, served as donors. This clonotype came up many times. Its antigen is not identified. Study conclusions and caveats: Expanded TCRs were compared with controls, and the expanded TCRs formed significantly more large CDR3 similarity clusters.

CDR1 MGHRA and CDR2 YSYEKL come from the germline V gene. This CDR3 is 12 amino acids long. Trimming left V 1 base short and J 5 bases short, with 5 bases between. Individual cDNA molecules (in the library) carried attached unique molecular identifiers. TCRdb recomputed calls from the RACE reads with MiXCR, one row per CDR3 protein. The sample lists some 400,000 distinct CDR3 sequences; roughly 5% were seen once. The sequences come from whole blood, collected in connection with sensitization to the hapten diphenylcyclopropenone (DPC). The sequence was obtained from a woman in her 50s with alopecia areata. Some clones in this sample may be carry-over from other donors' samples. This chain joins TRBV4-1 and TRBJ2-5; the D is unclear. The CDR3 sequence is CASSQVDETQYF. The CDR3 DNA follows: TGCGCCAGCAGCCAAGTCGACGAGACCCAGTACTTC.